Listed below are T cell receptor beta chains from one sample, sequenced in a study of T cell repertoires in cytomegalovirus infection. Antigens of these TCRs are unknown. TCRdb re-analysed the reads in MiXCR, keeping a single row per CDR3 protein. The data contain approximately 1,000,000 distinct CDR3 sequences, roughly a third of them singletons. Sequenced material: cultured CD8+ T cells from PBMCs, taken from culture after CMV antigen stimulation. These receptors were taken from a human donor in good health (CMV status not recorded). Some clones in this sample may be carry-over from other donors' samples. CDR3s leave out the opening cysteine and the closing phenylalanine or tryptophan. Rows give clone size only sometimes, using once, few, many, or a class for an expanded clone.

CDR3aa	len	v_gene	j_gene	abundance
ASSIDLVKWNTEAF	14	TRBV19	TRBJ1-1	few
ASSEVGARNQPQH	13	TRBV6-1	TRBJ1-5	many
ASSLGAGDYGYT	12	TRBV7-8	TRBJ1-2	many
ASSQDWRGYT	10	TRBV4-3	TRBJ1-2	few
ASSLVVDRNTEAF	13	TRBV7-6	TRBJ1-1	few
ASSGSPGELF	10	TRBV6-2/TRBV6-3	TRBJ2-2	few
ASSEALEPNYGYT	13	TRBV2	TRBJ1-2	few
ASSPDGRTGELF	12	TRBV9	TRBJ2-2	NA
ASSPNRRNQPQH	12	TRBV3-1	TRBJ1-5	few
SAGPGQGNYGYT	12	TRBV20-1	TRBJ1-2	NA
ASSALAGTSTDTQY	14	TRBV27	TRBJ2-3	few
ASSLDAGLSHNEQF	14	TRBV5-1	TRBJ2-1	few
ASSPPRQNTEAF	12	TRBV5-1	TRBJ1-1	many
ASSSPEVGANVLT	13	TRBV7-9	TRBJ2-6	NA
ASSLEPHTGFEQY	13	TRBV7-6	TRBJ2-7	few
ASSLAGDRTQY	11	TRBV13	TRBJ2-5	NA
ASSPRPVPAF	10	TRBV12-3/TRBV12-4	TRBJ1-1	NA
ASSSPQLSYNEQF	13	TRBV7-9	TRBJ2-1	NA
ATQLNTDTQY	10	TRBV6-5	TRBJ2-3	NA
ASSQERVGSGLNQPQH	16	TRBV4-3	TRBJ1-5	many
ASSHDGTGELF	11	TRBV27	TRBJ2-2	NA
ASSLSQAGAVEQF	13	TRBV27	TRBJ2-1	NA
ASSPIQGGNTEAF	13	TRBV18	TRBJ1-1	few
ASSMGSWTNYGYT	13	TRBV12-3/TRBV12-4	TRBJ1-2	NA
ASSLLVPWGHNEQF	14	TRBV27	TRBJ2-1	NA